This T cell receptor (beta chain) was sequenced during a study of shared clonotypes between healthy human individuals. All donors qualified as healthy HIV-negative adults and had experienced no recent acute infections or vaccinations. Unsorted PBMC replicate PCRs drew on 300 ng DNA, representing some 32,000 T cell genomes. As processed by the authors: ImmunoSEQ gave junction-only sequences without quality scores, so filtering differed. The method was immunoSEQ multiplex PCR; TCRdb's version includes in-frame clones alone and lacks a portion of them. Clone size and V and J calls were adopted from that table, with D and trimming inferred from the DNA. The sample gives some 470,000 clones, less than 80% of which show up once; 10% to 15% is in the top ten. This CDR3 has 13 amino acids. The V end was cut by 1 base, the J end by 6 bases, with 10 bases between. CDR1 is SGHRS, CDR2 YFSETQ, per germline.

This rearrangement joins TRBV5-1 to TRBJ1-1; D is ambiguous. The specimen was PBMCs. This clonotype was sampled from a middle-aged woman in good health. Some clones in this sample may be carry-over from other donors' samples. The CDR3 region is CASSLRLTSEAFF. CDR3 bases: TGCGCCAGCAGCTTGCGGTTGACCTCTGAAGCTTTCTTT.